This TCR beta chain was documented in a study of metastatic and nonmetastatic thyroid tumors. Trimming at V came to 6 bases and at J to 3 bases, leaving 4 bases not matched to a gene. Germline V gives CDR1 MDHEN, CDR2 SYDVKM. This CDR3 contains 14 residues. Thyroid surgery was preceded by no treatment in any patient. TCRdb re-analyzed the PCR reads through MiXCR. This sample carries more than 40,000 clones, about 24% of them seen once, and the ten largest clones take approximately 14%. Many counts were recorded for this clone. This sequence originates from a female donor with papillary thyroid cancer or a benign thyroid nodule (not recorded which). Some clones in this sample may be carry-over from other donors' samples. The genes are TRBV28 and TRBJ2-3; 9 bases align to TRBD2. The sequenced sample was tumor tissue. The CDR3 reads CASSGGGATDTQYF. DNA of the CDR3: TGTGCCAGCAGCGGCGGGGGGGCGACAGATACGCAGTATTTT.